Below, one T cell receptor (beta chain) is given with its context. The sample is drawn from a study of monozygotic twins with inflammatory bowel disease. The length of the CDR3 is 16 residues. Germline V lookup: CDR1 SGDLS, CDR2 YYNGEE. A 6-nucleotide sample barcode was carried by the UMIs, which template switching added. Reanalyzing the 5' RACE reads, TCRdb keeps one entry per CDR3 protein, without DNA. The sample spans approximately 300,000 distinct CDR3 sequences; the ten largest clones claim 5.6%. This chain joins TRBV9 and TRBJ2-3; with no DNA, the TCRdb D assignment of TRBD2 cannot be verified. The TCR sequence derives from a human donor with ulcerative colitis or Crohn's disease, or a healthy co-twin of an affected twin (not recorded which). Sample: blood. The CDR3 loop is CASSGTSGGYTDTQYF. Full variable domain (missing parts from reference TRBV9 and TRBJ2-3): DSGVTQTPKHLITATGQRVTLRCSPRSGDLSVYWYQQSLDQGLQFLIQYYNGEERAKGNILERFSAQQFPDLHSELNLSSLELGDSALYFCASSGTSGGYTDTQYFGPGTRLTVL.